This T cell receptor beta chain originates from a study of cytomegalovirus exposure and HLA in healthy donors. Study-wide context: HLA-typed donors contributed 80 million to 85 million unique TCRs, which were held in an early data release. Overall study results and limits: As was reported, the HLA-A and HLA-B alleles of most subjects were accurately predicted from TCR beta sequences. Segments of the TCR beta V type were, in most cases, productive about 90% or about 30% of the time in an earlier analysis.

In the case of this clone: Its antigen is unknown.

The PCR used 60 Vbeta and 13 Jbeta primers. Measured with immunoSEQ multiplex PCR; TCRdb has only the in-frame clones, and not every one. The sample has about 260,000 clones; approximately 85% are singletons. The TCR sequence derives from a middle-aged woman in good health and CMV-seropositive. Sample: PBMCs.

The CDR3: CASSRRGDRVVCGYTF. The CDR3 nucleotides read TGCGCCAGCAGCAGGAGAGGGGACAGGGTGGTGTGTGGCTACACCTTC. V and J are TRBV23-1 and TRBJ1-2; TRBD1 agrees at 9 bases. TRBV23-1 is classed as an ORF, of uncertain function. Trimming removed 6 bases from V and 7 bases from J; junction bases left unmatched: 15. The CDR3 totals 16 residues.